Described below is a single T cell receptor (beta chain) sequence and its context. Its antigen is as yet unknown. With 60 Vbeta and 13 Jbeta primers, the PCR was carried out. Clones were sequenced by immunoSEQ multiplex PCR, and TCRdb holds only the in-frame ones, with some missing. The table includes 130,000 to 150,000 clones, approximately 71% detected once. The CDR3 spans 17 residues. Germline V CDR1 and CDR2: SGHTA, FQGNSA. Trimming removed 5 bases from V and 5 bases from J, with 22 bases in between. This sample is part of a study of cytomegalovirus exposure and HLA in healthy donors. Study-wide context: Previous work identified roughly 110 million unique TCR beta sequences from around 200 million T cells.

Overall study findings and caveats: Presence/absence comparisons presumed near-even sequencing depth among donors. Earlier findings revealed that most TCR beta V segments proved productive either about 87% or about 30% of the time.

The sample taken for sequencing was PBMCs. This sequence joins TRBV7-2 and TRBJ1-3; D uncertain. The clonotype comes from a woman aged 45 to 65 in good health and CMV-seronegative. The CDR3 DNA reads as TGTGCCAGCAGCCCTCATGGAGGGCCACGTGCCCGAAACACCATATATTTT. Its translation is CASSPHGGPRARNTIYF. Full variable domain (outside the CDR3, taken from reference TRBV7-2 and TRBJ1-3): GAGVSQSPSNKVTEKGKDVELRCDPISGHTALYWYRQSLGQGLEFLIYFQGNSAPDKSGLPSDRFSAERTGGSVSTLTIQRTQQEDSAVYLCASSPHGGPRARNTIYFGEGSWLTVV.